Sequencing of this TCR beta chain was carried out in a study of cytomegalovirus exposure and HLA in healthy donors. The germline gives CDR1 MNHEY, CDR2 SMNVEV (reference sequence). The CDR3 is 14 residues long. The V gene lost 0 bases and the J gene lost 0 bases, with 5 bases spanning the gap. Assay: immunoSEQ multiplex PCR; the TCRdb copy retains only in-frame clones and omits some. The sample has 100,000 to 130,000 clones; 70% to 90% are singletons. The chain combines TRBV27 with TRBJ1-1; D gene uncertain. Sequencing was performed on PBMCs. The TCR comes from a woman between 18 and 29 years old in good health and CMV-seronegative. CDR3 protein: CASSLSQLNTEAFF. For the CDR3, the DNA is TGTGCCAGCAGTTTATCACAGCTGAACACTGAAGCTTTCTTT.